This record concerns one T cell receptor beta chain sequence. Its specificity is unknown. These data are taken from a study of regulatory T cells in long-lasting Graves disease. As to time point: persistent/refractory GD, antithyroid drugs over 5 years with positive TRAb. With RNA extracted from PBMCs as input, the TCR library was made. Tubes containing EDTA received around 9.9 milliliters of drawn peripheral blood. Study-wide findings and caveats: Accuracy was possibly reduced by small sample size. TCR diversity was lower in persistent than newly diagnosed Graves' disease.

Through Arm-PCR of CDR3 regions and iRepertoire HTBI primers, TCR beta libraries were built. TCRdb processed the multiplex PCR reads anew with MiXCR; each CDR3 protein has one entry. The data hold about 660,000 distinct CDR3 sequences, with around 30% observed a single time. This specimen was peripheral blood mononuclear cells (PBMCs), taken when the disease was refractory, from a patient treated with antithyroid drugs. The source is a female donor with Graves disease.

In DNA, the CDR3 is TGTGCCAGCAGCTCGATTCCGGGACTAGCGACTGGGGAGCTGTTTTTT. As protein: CASSSIPGLATGELFF. The chain uses TRBV9 and TRBJ2-2, with 10 bases identical to TRBD2. The V gene end was trimmed by 4 bases and the J gene end by 8 bases; junction bases not matched to a gene: 11. The CDR3 extends over 16 amino acids. Per the germline V gene, CDR1 is SGDLS and CDR2 is YYNGEE.